The 11 T cell receptor beta chains below all came from one sample that was sequenced in a study of cytotoxic CD8 clonotypes in ibrutinib-treated CLL. Some clones are missing from TCRdb's copy, which holds only in-frame ones; the method was immunoSEQ multiplex PCR. This table holds about 310,000 clones, about 80% found once. The sequencing used PBMCs, collected before ibrutinib treatment. The receptors shown here come from a human donor with chronic lymphocytic leukemia.

This clone came up a few times. The rearrangement links TRBV5-1 to TRBJ1-1; no clear D gene. Germline V gene sequence: CDR1 SGHRS, CDR2 YFSETQ. Trimming took off 4 bases at V and 1 base at J, with 11 bases between the two ends. This CDR3 spans 14 amino acids. The DNA for the CDR3 is TGCGCCAGCAGCCGCGGACGGGCGAACACTGAAGCTTTCTTT. Protein: CASSRGRANTEAFF.

The chain couples TRBV15 to TRBJ2-1; 9 positions agree with TRBD2. The CDR3 loop spans 15 amino acids. The germline CDR1 and CDR2 sequences are LNHNV and YYDKDF (reference sequence). J lost 8 bases, V lost 0 bases, and 5 bases had no gene match. The CDR3 DNA reads TGTGCCACCAGCAGAGATAATAGCGGGAGCGATGAGCAGTTCTTC. Its translation: CATSRDNSGSDEQFF. Filled out from reference TRBV15 and TRBJ2-1, the complete variable domain reads DAMVIQNPRYQVTQFGKPVTLSCSQTLNHNVMYWYQQKSSQAPKLLFHYYDKDFNNEADTPDNFQSRRPNTSFCFLDIRSPGLGDTAMYLCATSRDNSGSDEQFFGPGTRLTVL.

The chain carries TRBV19 and TRBJ1-5; the D gene is possibly TRBD1 (5 bases). V was pared by 3 bases and J by 6 bases, with 12 bases between. Germline CDR1 LNHDA, CDR2 SQIVND (reference sequence). The CDR3 has 14 residues. CDR3 in DNA: TGTGCCAGTAGTATTTTAGGGACGGGTCAGCCCCAGCATTTT. Its protein product is CASSILGTGQPQHF.

The chain couples TRBV19 to TRBJ1-2, with D unclear. The CDR3 is made up of 13 amino acids. With 4 bases removed from V and 8 bases from J, the gap between germline ends came to 14 bases. Looked up from germline, CDR1 is LNHDA and CDR2 is SQIVND (reference sequence). This chain's CDR3 is CASSRRTSGGYTF. Here the CDR3 DNA reads TGTGCCAGTAGTAGGAGGACCTCTGGGGGCTACACCTTC.

The J gene is TRBJ2-7, the V gene TRBV15; tentatively, D is TRBD2 (5 bases). Germline values: CDR1 LNHNV, CDR2 YYDKDF (reference sequence). Trimming shortened V by 6 bases and J by 4 bases, and 16 bases separated the two germline ends. CDR3 length: 14 amino acids. Written as DNA, the CDR3 is TGTGCCACCAGTCTACGAGCGGAGACTTACGAGCAGTACTTC. This gives the protein CATSLRAETYEQYF.

The chain combines TRBV5-1 with TRBJ2-1, with 9 nucleotides matching TRBD2. The CDR3 length is 15 residues. The V gene's germline CDR1 is SGHRS and CDR2 YFSETQ. V was clipped by 4 bases and J by 8 bases; unmatched bases: 10. The CDR3 nucleotides read TGCGCCAGCAGCGGGCTAGCGGGATTCGGGGATGAGCAGTTCTTC. Its protein product is CASSGLAGFGDEQFF. Full variable domain (remainder filled in from reference TRBV5-1 and TRBJ2-1): KAGVTQTPRYLIKTRGQQVTLSCSPISGHRSVSWYQQTPGQGLQFLFEYFSETQRNKGNFPGRFSGRQFSNSRSEMNVSTLELGDSALYLCASSGLAGFGDEQFFGPGTRLTVL.

The table lists this clone with a few counts. Here the CDR3 reads CASSLVAENTEAFF. The CDR3 DNA reads as TGTGCCAGCAGCTTAGTTGCAGAGAACACTGAAGCTTTCTTT. The chain links TRBV7-8 to TRBJ1-1, with unresolved D. The germline V and J ends were trimmed by 1 base and 1 base, with 7 bases remaining between them. The CDR3 spans 14 residues. CDR1 SGHVS and CDR2 FQNEAQ come from the germline V gene.

The rearrangement joins TRBV7-2 to TRBJ1-1, with TRBD1 as a possible D gene (5 bases). The length of the CDR3 is 16 residues. The germline gives CDR1 SGHTA, CDR2 FQGNSA. Trimming shortened V by 1 base and J by 4 bases, and 16 bases separated the two germline ends. Here the CDR3 reads CASSLVPGSLVTEAFF. In DNA, the CDR3 is TGTGCCAGCAGCTTAGTACCAGGGTCTCTTGTCACTGAAGCTTTCTTT.

The V gene is TRBV30, the J gene TRBJ1-4, with TRBD1 matching over 9 bases. Per germline, CDR1 GTSNPN and CDR2 SVGIG (reference sequence). CDR3 length: 17 amino acids. J was trimmed by 0 bases and V by 2 bases; bases with no gene match: 7. The CDR3 loop reads CAWSFWTGEATNEKLFF. The CDR3, as DNA: TGTGCCTGGAGTTTCTGGACAGGGGAAGCAACTAATGAAAAACTGTTTTTT.

The rearrangement uses TRBV25-1 and TRBJ2-7; D gene unclear. Germline V gene sequence: CDR1 MGHDK, CDR2 SYGVNS. This CDR3 has 13 amino acids. V was shortened by 3 bases and J by 7 bases, with 13 bases between the two germline ends. CDR3 residues: CASSEAGLWEQYF. For the CDR3, the DNA is TGTGCCAGCAGTGAGGCCGGGTTGTGGGAGCAGTACTTC.

The chain carries TRBV4-3 and TRBJ2-7; a possible D gene is TRBD2 (6 bases). CDR1 is LGHNA and CDR2 is YSLEER in the germline V gene. Deletions cut 0 bases from V and 0 bases from J, with 12 bases between. This CDR3 has 16 amino acids. The CDR3 DNA is TGCGCCAGCAGCCAAGATCTGGGAGGCCTCTCCTACGAGCAGTACTTC. Its translation: CASSQDLGGLSYEQYF.